The clone carrying this T cell receptor beta chain occurred a few times. The data derive from a study of CDR3 diversity in severe acne. There are 19 residues in the CDR3. The ends lost 2 bases at V and 1 base at J; junction bases unmatched: 11. Germline values: CDR1 SEHNR, CDR2 FQNEAQ (reference sequence). TCRdb processed the PCR reads anew with MiXCR; each CDR3 protein has one entry. The sample carries fewer than 100,000 distinct CDR3 sequences, around 50% recorded once. This rearrangement joins TRBV7-9 to TRBJ1-5; TRBD1 aligns across 10 bases. Specimen: blood. The TCR sequence derives from a male donor in good health, without acne. The CDR3 nucleotides read TGTGCCAGCAGCTTAAAACTGGGACAGGGGCTTGGAAGCAATCAGCCCCAGCATTTT. It translates to CASSLKLGQGLGSNQPQHF.